The 9 T cell receptor beta chains below all came from one sample that was sequenced in a study of cytomegalovirus exposure and HLA in healthy donors. In the PCR, 60 Vbeta and 13 Jbeta primers were used. Profiling relied on immunoSEQ multiplex PCR, and the TCRdb table lists in-frame clones only, not all of them. The sample lists approximately 160,000 clones, 77% occurring once. Sequencing was performed on PBMCs. Source of these receptors: a woman between 40 and 55 years old in good health and CMV-seropositive.

V usage is TRBV30 and J usage is TRBJ2-7; a weak D match, TRBD1 (5 bases). V lost 4 bases, J lost 2 bases, and 12 bases lay in between. There are 13 residues in the CDR3. From germline, CDR1 is GTSNPN and CDR2 SVGIG (reference sequence). Written as DNA, the CDR3 is TGTGCCTGGAATCCAGGGTTGACCTACGAGCAGTACTTC. The encoded protein is CAWNPGLTYEQYF.

V gene TRBV30 combines with J gene TRBJ2-1; possible D gene TRBD2, 5 bases. The CDR3 sequence is 15 residues long. CDR1 and CDR2 (germline): GTSNPN, SVGIG (reference sequence). V was shortened by 0 bases and J by 3 bases, with 12 bases between the two germline ends. In DNA, the CDR3 is TGTGCCTGGAGTGTCGGAGCGGTCGACTACAATGAGCAGTTCTTC. Protein sequence: CAWSVGAVDYNEQFF.

The gene calls are TRBV19 and TRBJ2-5, with 7 bases matching TRBD1. This CDR3 contains 15 residues. Losses at the gene ends were 3 bases for V and 5 bases for J; bases not matched to a gene: 9. The germline CDR1 and CDR2 sequences are LNHDA and SQIVND (reference sequence). CDR3 DNA: TGTGCCAGTAGTATGAATACAGGGGTGGAGGAGACCCAGTACTTC. Its protein is CASSMNTGVEETQYF.

This sequence joins TRBV5-1 and TRBJ1-3, with 7 bases lining up with TRBD1. The V segment lost 4 bases and the J segment 0 bases; nucleotides outside the gene matches: 7. The length of the CDR3 is 16 residues. Germline CDR1 is SGHRS and CDR2 is YFSETQ. DNA of the CDR3: TGCGCCAGCAGCGCAAACAGGGGAAGCTCTGGAAACACCATATATTTT. Translating it yields CASSANRGSSGNTIYF.

This clone was observed a handful of times. V gene TRBV7-9 combines with J gene TRBJ1-2; D gene uncertain. In germline, CDR1 is SEHNR, CDR2 FQNEAQ (reference sequence). V was clipped by 2 bases and J by 2 bases, with 9 bases between them. The length of the CDR3 is 14 residues. This chain's CDR3 is CASSLRGSNYGYTF. The CDR3 nucleotides read TGTGCCAGCAGCTTACGAGGAAGCAACTATGGCTACACCTTC.

This clone was observed a single time. This chain links TRBV25-1 with TRBJ2-7; 8 bases match TRBD1. V trimming: 5 bases; J trimming: 0 bases; junction bases outside the gene matches: 9. This CDR3 has 16 amino acids. CDR1 is MGHDK, CDR2 SYGVNS, per germline. CDR3 sequence reads: CASSSVDRATSYEQYF. The CDR3 coding sequence is TGTGCCAGCAGTTCAGTGGACAGGGCGACCTCCTACGAGCAGTACTTC.

This chain joins TRBV7-2 and TRBJ2-1, with D possibly TRBD2 on 6 matching bases. CDR1 and CDR2 (germline): SGHTA, FQGNSA. Between the trimmed V and J ends, which lost 1 base and 2 bases, there was a span of 15 bases. The CDR3 has 17 residues. The CDR3 loop reads CASSLGGGGATYNEQFF. The DNA of the CDR3 is TGTGCCAGCAGCTTAGGCGGTGGAGGGGCGACCTACAATGAGCAGTTCTTC.

The V call is TRBV28, the J call TRBJ2-5, with TRBD1 matching 9 bases. Trimming cost V 6 bases and J 3 bases; bases outside gene matches: 17. Germline assignment: CDR1 MDHEN and CDR2 SYDVKM. This CDR3 comprises 18 residues. The CDR3 nucleotides read TGTGCCAGCAGCCCCGGGACAGGGATGGGGTGGGTAGAAGAGACCCAGTACTTC. Encoded protein: CASSPGTGMGWVEETQYF.

This clone was seen only a few times. The CDR3 DNA reads TGTGCCAGCAGCTTATCGGGGAGTAGTTACAATGAGCAGTTCTTC. Its protein product is CASSLSGSSYNEQFF. The chain carries TRBV7-2 and TRBJ2-1, with TRBD2 as a possible D gene (5 bases). This CDR3 spans 15 amino acids. CDR1 is SGHTA and CDR2 is FQGNSA in the germline V gene. Trimming stripped 2 bases from V and 4 bases from J, with 12 bases between.